A selection of T cell receptor beta chains follows, all from one sample in a study of T cells of healthy individuals. One entry per CDR3 protein results from TCRdb running MiXCR on the 5' RACE reads. In the table there are some 69,000 distinct CDR3 sequences, around 15% of which are singletons. The receptors were gathered from a human donor in good health. CDR3s include the opening cysteine and the closing phenylalanine or tryptophan. Fields, in order: D gene, V gene, clone size, J gene, CDR3 protein, CDR3 DNA. A D gene is named only where the DNA matches it firmly. Size tells how often a clone was seen (once, few, many) or the class of an expanded clone, and some rows leave it out.

D: .
V: TRBV3-1
size: many
J: TRBJ2-1
CDR3: CASSQERDGPYNEQFF
DNA: TGTGCCAGCAGCCAAGAGCGGGACGGCCCCTACAATGAGCAGTTCTTC

D: .
V: TRBV27
size: .
J: TRBJ2-2
CDR3: CASSFRQGLITGELFF
DNA: TGTGCCAGCAGTTTTAGGCAGGGGTTGATCACCGGGGAGCTGTTTTTT

D: .
V: TRBV29-1
size: many
J: TRBJ1-3
CDR3: CSVGLAGGNTIYF
DNA: TGCAGCGTTGGCCTAGCAGGGGGAAACACCATATATTTT

D: .
V: TRBV20-1
size: many
J: TRBJ2-5
CDR3: CSAPNTRDRGTQYF
DNA: TGCAGTGCTCCAAACACGAGGGACCGGGGGACCCAGTACTTC

D: TRBD1
V: TRBV28
size: few
J: TRBJ2-7
CDR3: CASRSGTGGYEQYF
DNA: TGTGCCAGCAGGTCTGGGACAGGGGGCTACGAGCAGTACTTC

D: TRBD2
V: TRBV7-9
size: many
J: TRBJ2-1
CDR3: CASSVGTSDHNEQFF
DNA: TGTGCCAGCAGCGTCGGGACTAGCGACCACAATGAGCAGTTCTTC

D: .
V: TRBV6-5
size: few
J: TRBJ2-2
CDR3: CASSSGLPGELFF
DNA: TGTGCCAGCAGCTCCGGGTTACCCGGGGAGCTGTTTTTT

D: TRBD2
V: TRBV5-1
size: many
J: TRBJ2-5
CDR3: CASSQGLAGLKQETQYF
DNA: TGCGCCAGCAGCCAGGGACTAGCGGGACTAAAGCAAGAGACCCAGTACTTC

D: .
V: TRBV5-1
size: .
J: TRBJ2-6
CDR3: CASSDGQLSGANVLTF
DNA: TGCGCCAGCAGCGACGGACAACTCTCTGGGGCCAACGTCCTGACTTTC

D: TRBD2
V: TRBV29-1
size: few
J: TRBJ2-1
CDR3: CSVRRGVSYNEQFF
DNA: TGCAGCGTTCGGCGGGGGGTTTCCTACAATGAGCAGTTCTTC

D: .
V: TRBV6-2/TRBV6-3
size: few
J: TRBJ2-7
CDR3: CASSLDHYEQYF
DNA: TGTGCCAGCAGCTTGGACCACTACGAGCAGTACTTC

D: TRBD1
V: TRBV10-3
size: .
J: TRBJ2-7
CDR3: CAISSGGSSYEQYF
DNA: TGTGCCATCAGTTCAGGGGGCAGCTCCTACGAGCAGTACTTC

D: .
V: TRBV5-1
size: few
J: TRBJ2-7
CDR3: CASSSLRGQQYF
DNA: TGCGCCAGCAGCTCCCTAAGAGGGCAGCAGTACTTC

D: .
V: TRBV5-1
size: many
J: TRBJ1-6
CDR3: CASSSTRQSGDNSPLHF
DNA: TGCGCCAGCAGCTCGACTAGACAAAGTGGCGATAATTCACCCCTCCACTTT

D: .
V: TRBV7-9
size: few
J: TRBJ1-2
CDR3: CASSLGQNRVMGYGYTF
DNA: TGTGCCAGCAGCTTAGGGCAAAACAGGGTGATGGGCTATGGCTACACCTTC

D: .
V: TRBV20-1
size: many
J: TRBJ2-4
CDR3: CSATRAQGGKNIQYF
DNA: TGCAGTGCTACGCGGGCCCAGGGGGGCAAAAACATTCAGTACTTC